This T cell receptor (beta chain) is from a study of T cells in narcolepsy. CDR3 length: 16 amino acids. The V gene's germline CDR1 is SGHTA and CDR2 FQGNSA. After removal of 5 bases from V and 7 bases from J, the junction contained 11 bases not matched to a gene. Study findings and constraints: Comparing one patient's CSF and blood CD4+ clonotypes highlighted HCRT- and TRIB2-specific autoreactive clonotypes. Healthy controls reportedly lacked the autoreactive clonotypes serially found in patients' blood.

This clone was seen only a few times. The antigen remains undetermined. Profiling relied on immunoSEQ multiplex PCR, and the TCRdb table lists in-frame clones only, not all of them. This repertoire shows about 25,000 clones, just under 85% found once; its top ten account for over 0.55%. This TCR was sampled from a human donor with narcolepsy. The chain carries TRBV7-2 and TRBJ1-5, with TRBD1 matching 10 bases. The sequencing input was CD45RA- memory CD4+ T cells from PBMCs. Here the CDR3 DNA reads TGTGCCAGCAGCCCGCCGACAGGGGGCAATAGCCAGCCCCAGCATTTT. Residues: CASSPPTGGNSQPQHF.